The clone carrying this TCR beta chain was seen only a few times. The antigen is not known. The data stem from a study of T-cell memory formation after mild COVID-19. As for the study in general: In these data, TCR clusters were largely donor specific. Points from the study as a whole: Pre-infection memory carried some responding clones, suggesting that cross-reactive memory joined.

The CDR3 has 15 amino acids. Trimming took 0 bases from V and 0 from J, leaving 9 bases between them. Germline CDR1 is MGHRA and CDR2 is YSYEKL. TCRdb reprocessed the 5' RACE reads with MiXCR, giving one entry per CDR3 protein. The table has fewer than 600,000 distinct CDR3 sequences, roughly 21% seen once. Sequencing was done on a sample of PBMCs or a T cell subset sorted from them (not recorded which). The chain carries TRBV4-1 and TRBJ2-7, with D perhaps TRBD2 (7 bases). The receptor was derived from an adult woman who had mild COVID-19 (a few samples of this study predate the infection). Cell type and time point are not known. The CDR3 sequence is CASSQDGGASYEQYF. The CDR3 nucleotides read TGCGCCAGCAGCCAAGATGGGGGGGCCTCCTACGAGCAGTACTTC.